The T cell receptor (beta chain) under discussion was sequenced for a study of identical twins. This clonotype was seen repeatedly, ten times or more. TCRdb ran MiXCR on the 5' RACE reads and lists one entry per CDR3 protein. The profile covers approximately 690,000 distinct CDR3 sequences, with less than 7% appearing a single time and roughly 1.6% taken by the ten largest. CDR3 length equals 12 residues. CDR1 and CDR2 (germline): SGHTA, FQGNSA. The V end lost 3 bases, the J end lost 9 bases, and 9 bases lay between the germline ends. The chain uses TRBV7-2 and TRBJ2-1, with D hard to call. The material sequenced was naive T cells sorted from blood. The sequence derives from a man between 18 and 29 years old in good health. The CDR3 DNA follows: TGTGCCAGCAGCTTGTCGTCAGGTGAGCAGTTCTTC. Its translation: CASSLSSGEQFF.